This T cell receptor (beta chain) appears in the sequencing data of a study of cytomegalovirus exposure and HLA in healthy donors. The PCR employed 60 Vbeta primers together with 13 Jbeta primers. The repertoire was sequenced with immunoSEQ multiplex PCR; TCRdb's copy has only in-frame clones and lacks some. The table records about 90,000 clones, approximately 90% of them present only once. In nominal health when sampled, donors likely had unrecorded immune exposures nonetheless. This clone was detected only a few times. V shed 8 bases, J shed 4 bases, and the junction held 3 bases outside the gene matches. Germline V gene lookup returns CDR1 MNHEY and CDR2 SVGAGI. The CDR3 is 13 amino acids.

This receptor was obtained from a man aged 18 to 30 in good health and CMV-seronegative. The chain recombines TRBV6-5 with TRBJ2-3, with 10 bases matching TRBD1. The sequencing input was PBMCs. DNA of the CDR3: TGTGCCAGCGGGACAGGGGATGCAGATACGCAGTATTTT. This encodes CASGTGDADTQYF.